This T cell receptor (beta chain) is drawn from a study of blood T cell repertoires in COVID-19. V was pared by 7 bases and J by 2 bases, with 16 bases between. There are 15 residues in the CDR3. CDR1 and CDR2 from the germline V gene are SNHLY and FYNNEI. Original data processing: Estimation of nucleated cell counts relied on the amplification of reference gene primers. Profiled with immunoSEQ multiplex PCR; TCRdb holds only in-frame clones, not every one. That table supplies the V and J calls and clone size; D and trimming were determined from the DNA. The sample carries just over 300,000 clones, roughly 90% recorded once. This clone appeared a single time.

The chain employs TRBV2 and TRBJ2-3, with D possibly TRBD1 on 6 matching bases. The TCR was taken from a woman in her twenties or thirties with COVID-19, enrolled during active disease. The specimen was peripheral blood. This chain's CDR3 is CASNPQGPNTDTQYF. CDR3 nucleotide sequence: TGTGCCAGCAACCCGCAGGGGCCGAACACAGATACGCAGTATTTT.